One sample yielded the 7 T cell receptor beta chains listed below, sequenced in a study of T cell responses to AZD1222 COVID-19 vaccine. Libraries were prepared by immunoSEQ multiplex PCR; TCRdb keeps only in-frame clonotypes and omits some of them. The sample shows 140,000 to 150,000 clones, approximately 91% of them seen only once. Sequenced here: peripheral blood, sampled 28 days after the second AZD1222 dose. The receptor source for this set is an adult who received the AZD1222 COVID-19 vaccine.

Regarding this clone: The sample contains more than one DNA sequence encoding this CDR3. The J gene is TRBJ2-3, the V gene TRBV5-1; D not resolved. Trimming removed 4 bases from V and 0 bases from J, with 9 bases in between. Germline V gives CDR1 SGHRS, CDR2 YFSETQ. The length of the CDR3 is 14 residues. This CDR3 is CASSQTGSTDTQYF. DNA of the CDR3: TGCGCCAGCAGCCAAACCGGGAGCACAGATACGCAGTATTTT. The whole variable domain, remainder taken from reference TRBV5-1 and TRBJ2-3, is KAGVTQTPRYLIKTRGQQVTLSCSPISGHRSVSWYQQTPGQGLQFLFEYFSETQRNKGNFPGRFSGRQFSNSRSEMNVSTLELGDSALYLCASSQTGSTDTQYFGPGTRLTVL.

The chain links TRBV6-5 to TRBJ2-7; D is undetermined. With 0 bases removed from V and 2 bases from J, the gap between germline ends came to 14 bases. Germline CDR1 and CDR2: MNHEY and SVGAGI. This CDR3 has 16 amino acids. CDR3 in amino acids: CASSYSLGRKTYEQYF. DNA of the CDR3: TGTGCCAGCAGTTACTCGCTGGGCAGAAAAACCTACGAGCAGTACTTC.

V usage is TRBV27 and J usage is TRBJ2-5, with D maybe TRBD2 (7 bases). Trimming removed 5 bases at V and 7 bases at J, with 20 bases between. CDR1 is MNHEY, CDR2 SMNVEV, per germline (reference sequence). This CDR3 is built from 15 residues. In nucleotides, the CDR3 is TGTGCCAGCAGTCCAACAGCGGAGGGGGAGGGGACCCAGTACTTC. Encoded protein: CASSPTAEGEGTQYF.

The rearrangement links TRBV20-1 to TRBJ1-2, with D possibly being TRBD1 (6 bases). The CDR3 consists of 13 residues. The germline V and J ends were trimmed by 3 bases and 0 bases, with 8 bases remaining between them. Per germline, CDR1 DFQATT and CDR2 SNEGSKA (reference sequence). CDR3 residues: CSASEGANYGYTF. CDR3 nucleotide sequence: TGCAGTGCTAGTGAGGGGGCTAACTATGGCTACACCTTC.

In the case of this clone: Its ends do not fully match the called genes, so a read error is possible. The chain joins TRBV6-5 to TRBJ1-1, with D perhaps TRBD1 (5 bases). The CDR3 runs 14 residues. CDR1 and CDR2 from the germline V gene are MNHEY and SVGAGI. This chain's CDR3 is CARSSMRGNTEAFF. Written as DNA, the CDR3 is TGTGCCAGGAGTTCGATGAGGGGGAACACTGAAGCTTTCTTT.

V and J are TRBV5-1 and TRBJ2-2; D ambiguous. The V gene lost 6 bases and the J gene lost 0 bases, with 6 bases spanning the gap. CDR3 length equals 13 residues. Per germline, CDR1 SGHRS and CDR2 YFSETQ. CDR3 sequence reads: CASNDANTGELFF. Here the CDR3 DNA reads TGCGCCAGCAACGATGCGAACACCGGGGAGCTGTTTTTT.

The V and J genes are TRBV7-9 and TRBJ1-1; a weak D match, TRBD1 (5 bases). CDR1 is SEHNR, CDR2 FQNEAQ, per germline (reference sequence). The V and J ends lost 1 base and 7 bases respectively, with 16 bases between them. The CDR3 has 15 amino acids. Here the CDR3 reads CASSLEGRGRDEAFF. CDR3 coding DNA: TGTGCCAGCAGCTTAGAGGGCCGGGGCAGGGATGAAGCTTTCTTT.